This T cell receptor (beta chain) stems from a study of blood T cell repertoires in COVID-19. Study-level information: The origin of the acute and convalescent COVID-19 samples was the United States, Italy and Spain. The analysed material was cDNA or gDNA that came from T cells, B-cell-depleted T cells, or PBMCs.

Trimming stripped 0 bases from V and 1 base from J, with 19 bases between. The CDR3 has 19 residues. Germline CDR1 LGHDT, CDR2 YNNKEL (reference sequence). Method: immunoSEQ multiplex PCR; TCRdb's copy keeps in-frame clones and lacks some. The sample holds a few hundred thousand clones, 70% to 90% seen once. The specimen was PBMCs or T cells enriched from blood (not recorded which). This clonotype originated in a woman aged 40 to 55 with acute COVID-19. This rearrangement joins TRBV3-1 (or the pseudogene TRBV3-2) to TRBJ2-4, with D tentatively TRBD1 (6 bases). The CDR3 DNA sequence: TGTGCCAGCAGCCAAGATCTTGGGGACACCAGTTCGGCCAAAAACATTCAGTACTTC. Amino acids: CASSQDLGDTSSAKNIQYF.